The sequence of this T cell receptor beta chain was determined in a study of PD-1 blockade in mismatch repair-deficient tumors. In the study overall: Enrolled about 2012-2016, patients had progressing, pretreated mismatch repair-deficient cancers of more than ten types.

Mismatch repair deficiency was confirmed in all patients, by PCR or immunohistochemistry. TCR sequencing covered a few patients who responded to pembrolizumab. A word on this clone: Antigen: not known.

Data came from immunoSEQ multiplex PCR; TCRdb stores just in-frame clones and leaves some out. The table lists 85,000 to 130,000 clones, roughly four fifths of them singletons, with 6.3% in the top ten. Broader study findings: Rapid post-treatment expansion, then contraction, generally preceding radiologic response, marked tumor-resident clones.

Germline-derived CDR1 and CDR2 are SGHTA and FQGTGA. V lost 5 bases, J lost 5 bases, and 19 bases lay in between. The CDR3 runs 15 residues. The V gene is TRBV7-3, the J gene TRBJ2-7, with D maybe TRBD2 (5 bases). The material was peripheral blood, obtained roughly 35 weeks after starting pembrolizumab. The sequence derives from an adult with mismatch repair-deficient cancer. The CDR3 DNA is TGTGCCAGCAGCCCCCTGGGCGGCACTAGAGACGAGCAGTACTTC. Its protein is CASSPLGGTRDEQYF.